The clone carrying this TCR beta chain was counted a few times. Its specificity is not known. The entry originates in a study of T-cell memory formation after mild COVID-19. For the study at large: Most TCR clusters belonged to a single donor.

Study-wide points: Cross-reactive memory appears to have joined, as suggested by some responding clones showing up in pre-infection memory. Later expanders leaned CD4+, whereas clones that contracted between day 15 and 85 were balanced CD4/CD8.

TCR alpha and TCR beta cDNA libraries carrying sample barcodes and UMIs were produced by 5'RACE using constant-segment primers. TCRdb ran MiXCR on the 5' RACE reads and lists one entry per CDR3 protein. The repertoire holds around 450,000 distinct CDR3 sequences, with approximately 20% as singletons. The CDR3 spans 13 residues. Germline loops: CDR1 MNHEY, CDR2 SMNVEV (reference sequence). Trimming took off 2 bases at V and 4 bases at J, with 8 bases between the two ends. This TCR derives from an adult woman who had mild COVID-19 (a few samples of this study predate the infection). Cell type and time point are not known. V usage is TRBV27 and J usage is TRBJ1-2; D unresolved. The specimen was PBMCs or a T cell subset sorted from them (not recorded which). In nucleotides, the CDR3 is TGTGCCAGCAGTTTAGGGTACGGCTATGGCTACACCTTC. Translated: CASSLGYGYGYTF.